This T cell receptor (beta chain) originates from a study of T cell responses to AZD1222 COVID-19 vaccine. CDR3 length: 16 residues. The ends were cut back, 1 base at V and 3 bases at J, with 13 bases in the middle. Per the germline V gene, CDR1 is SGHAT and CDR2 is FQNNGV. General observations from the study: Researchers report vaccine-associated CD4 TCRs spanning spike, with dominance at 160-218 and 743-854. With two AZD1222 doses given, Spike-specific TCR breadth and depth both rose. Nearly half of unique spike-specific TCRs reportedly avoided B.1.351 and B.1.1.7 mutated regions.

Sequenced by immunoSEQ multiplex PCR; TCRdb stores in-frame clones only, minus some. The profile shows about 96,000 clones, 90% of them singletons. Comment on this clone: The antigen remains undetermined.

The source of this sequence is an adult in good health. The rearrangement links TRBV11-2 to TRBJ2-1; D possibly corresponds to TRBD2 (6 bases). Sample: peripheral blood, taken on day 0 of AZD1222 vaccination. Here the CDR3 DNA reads TGTGCCAGCAGCTTAGTCCTTTGGGGGGACTACAATGAGCAGTTCTTC. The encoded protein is CASSLVLWGDYNEQFF. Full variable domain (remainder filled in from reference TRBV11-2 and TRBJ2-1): EAGVAQSPRYKIIEKRQSVAFWCNPISGHATLYWYQQILGQGPKLLIQFQNNGVVDDSQLPKDRFSAERLKGVDSTLKIQPAKLEDSAVYLCASSLVLWGDYNEQFFGPGTRLTVL.